This T cell receptor (beta chain) came from a study of early T cells in non-severe SARS-CoV-2 infection. Whole-study context: Bulk RNA isolated from unsorted whole blood underwent sequencing; chains were not paired.

One entry per CDR3 protein, called by TCRdb with MiXCR from the 5' RACE reads. The sample shows about 52,000 distinct CDR3 sequences, roughly 11% of them seen only once. The CDR3 sequence is 14 residues long. Germline-derived CDR1 and CDR2 are KGHSH and LQKENI. V gave up 3 bases and J gave up 0 bases, with 6 bases separating them. The table lists this clonotype with a few counts. This receptor was taken from an adult who was a healthcare worker with PCR-confirmed SARS-CoV-2 infection or an uninfected control (not recorded which). Material: whole blood. The chain joins TRBV18 to TRBJ1-3; D is uncertain. The CDR3 sequence: CASSPSSSGNTIYF. The CDR3 region has the DNA TGTGCCAGCTCACCTAGCTCCTCTGGAAACACCATATATTTT.